Each of the 20 T cell receptor beta chains below was sequenced from the same sample in a study of T cell responses to AZD1222 COVID-19 vaccine. Some clones are missing from TCRdb's copy, which holds only in-frame ones; the method was immunoSEQ multiplex PCR. The sample carries 180,000 or so clones, roughly 91% recorded once. Sample: peripheral blood, taken 28 days after the second AZD1222 dose. These receptors originate from an adult who received the AZD1222 COVID-19 vaccine.

The chain employs TRBV30 and TRBJ1-1, with a tentative D call TRBD1 (5 bases). V lost 0 bases and J lost 4, with 6 bases in between. The CDR3 is 12 amino acids. Germline V CDR1 and CDR2: GTSNPN, SVGIG (reference sequence). This CDR3 is CAWSVRGTEAFF. For the CDR3, the DNA is TGTGCCTGGAGTGTAAGGGGCACTGAAGCTTTCTTT. Variable domain in full (rest from reference TRBV30 and TRBJ1-1): SQTIHQWPATLVQPVGSPLSLECTVEGTSNPNLYWYRQAAGRGLQLLFYSVGIGQISSEVPQNLSASRPQDRQFILSSKKLLLSDSGFYLCAWSVRGTEAFFGQGTRLTVV.

The chain has TRBV28 and TRBJ1-6; 8 bases fit TRBD1. V was clipped by 8 bases and J by 0 bases; unmatched bases: 9. The germline V gene encodes CDR1 MDHEN and CDR2 SYDVKM. The CDR3 covers 17 residues. The chain's CDR3 is CASLTGDRISYNSPLHF. The CDR3 DNA sequence: TGTGCCAGCTTGACAGGGGACCGAATCTCCTATAATTCACCCCTCCACTTT. Full variable domain (missing parts from reference TRBV28 and TRBJ1-6): DVKVTQSSRYLVKRTGEKVFLECVQDMDHENMFWYRQDPGLGLRLIYFSYDVKMKEKGDIPEGYSVSREKKERFSLILESASTNQTSMYLCASLTGDRISYNSPLHFGNGTRLTVT.

This chain uses TRBV7-3 with TRBJ2-2, with 8 nucleotides matching TRBD1. Germline CDR1 reads SGHTA; CDR2 reads FQGTGA. The CDR3 runs 15 residues. Trimming cost V 4 bases and J 8 bases; bases outside gene matches: 9. The CDR3 DNA sequence: TGTGCCAGCAGCTCAACCACAGGGGGAGTAGGGGAGCTGTTTTTT. It codes for CASSSTTGGVGELFF.

This clone was seen only a few times. The genes are TRBV21-1 and TRBJ2-7. TRBV21-1 is listed as a pseudogene. This CDR3 region has 9 residues. DNA of the CDR3: TGTGCCAGCAGCGACTGGGCTCTCTTC. As protein: CASSDWALF.

The chain joins TRBV28 to TRBJ2-3; D is tentatively TRBD1 or TRBD2 (5 bases each). Trimming cost V 2 bases and J 2 bases, with 8 bases left between them. The CDR3 loop spans 14 amino acids. From germline, CDR1 is MDHEN and CDR2 SYDVKM. CDR3 in DNA: TGTGCCAGCAGTTTAGTGGGGACCACAGATACGCAGTATTTT. Protein: CASSLVGTTDTQYF.

Remarks on this clone: A read error may account for a junction end that differs from germline. The chain couples TRBV28 to TRBJ2-7, with a possible D match to TRBD1 (5 bases). The CDR3 runs 12 residues. Germline V lookup: CDR1 MDHEN, CDR2 SYDVKM. The CDR3 loop is CASSPSIRRQNF. CDR3 DNA sequence: TGTGCCAGCAGTCCAAGTATAAGGCGACAGAACTTC.

The chain uses TRBV7-2 and TRBJ1-2; D ambiguous. The V and J ends lost 4 bases and 0 bases respectively, with 6 bases between them. The germline V gene encodes CDR1 SGHTA and CDR2 FQGNSA. The CDR3 totals 13 residues. DNA of the CDR3: TGTGCCAGCAGCTCATTTCCTAACTATGGCTACACCTTC. It codes for CASSSFPNYGYTF.

The genes are TRBV10-3 and TRBJ2-7; D unresolved. Germline V gives CDR1 ENHRY, CDR2 SYGVKD. CDR3 length: 15 residues. Trimming shortened V by 3 bases and J by 0 bases, and 12 bases separated the two germline ends. The DNA for the CDR3 is TGTGCCATCAGTGAAACGGTGCATAGCTCCTACGAGCAGTACTTC. Protein: CAISETVHSSYEQYF.

This clone was counted a few times. CDR3 bases: TGTGCCAGCAGTCTGAGGACCCAAAGCTCCTACGAGCAGTACTTC. As protein: CASSLRTQSSYEQYF. The chain uses TRBV11-1 and TRBJ2-7; D unresolved. Trimming took off 6 bases at V and 0 bases at J, with 15 bases between the two ends. The CDR3 has 15 residues. Germline CDR1 is SGHAT and CDR2 is FQDESV (reference sequence). Full variable domain (remainder filled in from reference TRBV11-1 and TRBJ2-7): EAEVAQSPRYKITEKSQAVAFWCDPISGHATLYWYRQILGQGPELLVQFQDESVVDDSQLPKDRFSAERLKGVDSTLKIQPAELGDSAMYLCASSLRTQSSYEQYFGPGTRLTVT.

The chain joins TRBV28 to TRBJ1-1; D might be TRBD1 (6 bases). Trimming left V 6 bases short and J 5 bases short, with 19 bases between. CDR1 is MDHEN and CDR2 is SYDVKM in the germline V gene. The CDR3 contains 15 residues. DNA for the CDR3: TGTGCCAGCAGCCCCTTATCCCGGGGGCGGACTGAAGCTTTCTTT. Translation gives CASSPLSRGRTEAFF.

The V and J genes are TRBV2 and TRBJ2-7; 10 bases fit TRBD1. The CDR3 length is 13 residues. Trimming took 8 bases from V and 4 from J; bases not matched to a gene: 5. Germline V gene data show CDR1 as SNHLY and CDR2 as FYNNEI. CDR3 coding DNA: TGTGCCAGCGACCGGGACAGGGGTTACGAGCAGTACTTC. Its translation is CASDRDRGYEQYF. Based on the CDR3 plus reference TRBV2 and TRBJ2-7, the full variable domain is EPEVTQTPSHQVTQMGQEVILRCVPISNHLYFYWYRQILGQKVEFLVSFYNNEISEKSEIFDDQFSVERPDGSNFTLKIRSTKLEDSAMYFCASDRDRGYEQYFGPGTRLTVT.

The chain is built from TRBV5-6 and TRBJ1-5, with 9 bases identical to TRBD1. This CDR3 has 14 amino acids. J was trimmed by 7 bases and V by 2 bases; bases with no gene match: 4. CDR1 is SGHDT, CDR2 YYEEEE, per germline. The CDR3: CASSLQGAIQPQHF. The CDR3 region has the DNA TGTGCCAGCAGCTTACAGGGGGCAATCCAGCCCCAGCATTTT.

The rearrangement links TRBV11-2 to TRBJ2-3, with D perhaps TRBD2 (5 bases). The ends were cut back, 1 base at V and 2 bases at J, with 13 bases in the middle. The CDR3 is 16 amino acids. Germline V gene data show CDR1 as SGHAT and CDR2 as FQNNGV. This CDR3 is CASSLGIGEPTDTQYF. The DNA of the CDR3 is TGTGCCAGCAGCTTAGGGATCGGGGAACCCACAGATACGCAGTATTTT. The full variable domain, with the rest looked up from reference TRBV11-2 and TRBJ2-3, is EAGVAQSPRYKIIEKRQSVAFWCNPISGHATLYWYQQILGQGPKLLIQFQNNGVVDDSQLPKDRFSAERLKGVDSTLKIQPAKLEDSAVYLCASSLGIGEPTDTQYFGPGTRLTVL.

The V call is TRBV29-1, the J call TRBJ2-4; TRBD2 is a possible D gene (7 bases). This CDR3 is 13 amino acids long. V dropped 3 bases and J dropped 9 bases, with 15 bases sitting between them. Germline V gives CDR1 SQVTM, CDR2 ANQGSEA. The CDR3 region has the DNA TGCAGCGTTGAGCGCGGGGGCGGGGGCATTCAGTACTTC. Amino acids: CSVERGGGGIQYF.

The chain joins TRBV28 to TRBJ2-2; 13 bases are shared with TRBD2. The germline V gene has CDR1 MDHEN and CDR2 SYDVKM. J gave up 7 bases and V 5 bases, and 7 bases lay outside the gene matches. This CDR3 comprises 16 residues. CDR3 in DNA: TGTGCCAGCAGTCTAGGACTAGCGGGAGTAAACGGGGAGCTGTTTTTT. Its protein is CASSLGLAGVNGELFF.

The chain employs TRBV28 and TRBJ2-5; no definite D call. V lost 4 bases to trimming and J lost 5 bases, with 14 bases between them. CDR3 length: 14 residues. Germline assignment: CDR1 MDHEN and CDR2 SYDVKM. CDR3 sequence reads: CASSSYSPQETQYF. For the CDR3, the DNA is TGTGCCAGCAGTTCCTACTCCCCACAGGAGACCCAGTACTTC.

This chain joins TRBV7-9 and TRBJ2-3; 8 bases align to TRBD1. Germline V gives CDR1 SEHNR, CDR2 FQNEAQ (reference sequence). Trimming removed 5 bases from V and 5 bases from J; junction bases left unmatched: 6. This CDR3 contains 14 residues. CDR3 DNA: TGTGCCAGCAGCACAGGACAGGGCAAAGATACGCAGTATTTT. Translated, it gives CASSTGQGKDTQYF.

This rearrangement joins TRBV19 to TRBJ2-2; weak D call: TRBD2 (6 bases). V gave up 2 bases and J gave up 1 base, with 11 bases separating them. In germline, CDR1 is LNHDA, CDR2 SQIVND (reference sequence). The CDR3 length is 16 residues. DNA for the CDR3: TGTGCCAGTAGTATACCGGGAGTACTGAACACCGGGGAGCTGTTTTTT. This gives the protein CASSIPGVLNTGELFF.

The CDR3 DNA reads as TGTGCCAGCAGCCAACACGCCCCCGCCGGGAACACTGAAGCTTTCTTT. Amino acid sequence: CASSQHAPAGNTEAFF. The gene calls are TRBV3-1 (or the pseudogene TRBV3-2) and TRBJ1-1; D is undetermined. V dropped 2 bases and J dropped 1 base, with 14 bases sitting between them. There are 16 residues in the CDR3. In germline, CDR1 is LGHDT, CDR2 YNNKEL (reference sequence).

This clone was recorded at least ten times. This chain connects TRBV4-1 to TRBJ1-4; D is ambiguous. This CDR3 contains 15 residues. V lost 1 base to trimming and J lost 6 bases, with 12 bases between them. Germline values: CDR1 MGHRA, CDR2 YSYEKL. CDR3 nucleotide sequence: TGCGCCAGCAGCCAAGTAGCCGGGCTGCATGAAAAACTGTTTTTT. It specifies CASSQVAGLHEKLFF.